Listed below are T cell receptor beta chains from one sample, sequenced in a study of blood T cell repertoires in COVID-19. The protocol was immunoSEQ multiplex PCR, while the TCRdb copy is restricted to in-frame clones and leaves out a portion. This sample has about 180,000 clones; about 85% occur once, and the top ten carry more than 8%. The specimen sequenced was peripheral blood. These receptor sequences come from a woman of 80 years or more with acute or convalescent COVID-19. Each CDR3 is given with its conserved first and last residue. Each record gives: CDR3 DNA, CDR3 protein, CDR3 length, V gene, D gene, clone size, J gene. The D gene is left open where the match is weak. Clone size, where shown, is once, few, many, or a class for clones that have expanded.

CDR3nt: TGTGCCTCCGCTAGCGGGAACTCCTACAATGAGCAGTTCTTC
CDR3aa: CASASGNSYNEQFF
len: 14
v_gene: TRBV30
d_gene: TRBD2
abundance: .
j_gene: TRBJ2-1

CDR3nt: TGTGCCAGCTCACCACCGGCTAGCGGGGTACAAGAGACCCAGTACTTC
CDR3aa: CASSPPASGVQETQYF
len: 16
v_gene: TRBV18
d_gene: TRBD2
abundance: .
j_gene: TRBJ2-5

CDR3nt: TGTGCCAGCAGCTTGGGACTGGCGGAGACCCAGTACTTC
CDR3aa: CASSLGLAETQYF
len: 13
v_gene: TRBV7-7
d_gene: .
abundance: .
j_gene: TRBJ2-5

CDR3nt: TGTGCCAGTAGTTCCTCCGGGCGGGACAGTAAAAACTATGGCTACACCTTC
CDR3aa: CASSSSGRDSKNYGYTF
len: 17
v_gene: TRBV19
d_gene: TRBD1
abundance: .
j_gene: TRBJ1-2

CDR3nt: TGTGCCAGCAGTCCCGGGCTAGCGGGGGTGACCTACGAGCAGTACTTC
CDR3aa: CASSPGLAGVTYEQYF
len: 16
v_gene: TRBV9
d_gene: TRBD2
abundance: .
j_gene: TRBJ2-7

CDR3nt: TGTGCCAGCAGCCCCCGGGACGGGGGCACTGAAGCTTTCTTT
CDR3aa: CASSPRDGGTEAFF
len: 14
v_gene: TRBV5-4
d_gene: .
abundance: .
j_gene: TRBJ1-1

CDR3nt: TGTGCCAGCAGCTCTCGACTAGCGGGGGCCTACGAGCAGTACTTC
CDR3aa: CASSSRLAGAYEQYF
len: 15
v_gene: TRBV7-2
d_gene: TRBD2
abundance: .
j_gene: TRBJ2-7

CDR3nt: TGTGCCAGCAGTTTACCGGGACAGGGGGCGTATAATTCACCCCTCCACTTT
CDR3aa: CASSLPGQGAYNSPLHF
len: 17
v_gene: TRBV5-4
d_gene: TRBD1
abundance: .
j_gene: TRBJ1-6

CDR3nt: TGTGCCAGCAGCAAACTGACAGGGCTGGTTTATGGCTACACCTTC
CDR3aa: CASSKLTGLVYGYTF
len: 15
v_gene: TRBV7-3
d_gene: TRBD1
abundance: .
j_gene: TRBJ1-2

CDR3nt: TGTGCCAGCAGCTTAGACAGCAACTACAATGAGCAGTTCTTC
CDR3aa: CASSLDSNYNEQFF
len: 14
v_gene: TRBV7-2
d_gene: .
abundance: .
j_gene: TRBJ2-1

CDR3nt: TGTGCCAGTACCCCGGGACAGAATAATTCACCCCTCCACTTT
CDR3aa: CASTPGQNNSPLHF
len: 14
v_gene: TRBV19
d_gene: TRBD1
abundance: .
j_gene: TRBJ1-6

CDR3nt: TGTGCCAGCAGCAAAGCGCAGGGGAACACTGAAGCTTTCTTT
CDR3aa: CASSKAQGNTEAFF
len: 14
v_gene: TRBV21-1
d_gene: .
abundance: .
j_gene: TRBJ1-1

CDR3nt: TGTGCCAGCAGCTTGGACTCCACCGGGGAGCTGTTTTTT
CDR3aa: CASSLDSTGELFF
len: 13
v_gene: TRBV7-2
d_gene: .
abundance: .
j_gene: TRBJ2-2

CDR3nt: TGTGCCAGCAGCCACGGGACAGGGGGTGAAAAACTGTTTTTT
CDR3aa: CASSHGTGGEKLFF
len: 14
v_gene: TRBV3-1/TRBV3-2
d_gene: TRBD1
abundance: few
j_gene: TRBJ1-4

CDR3nt: TGTGCCAGCAGGGTGGACAGGGGGAACACTGAAGCTTTCTTT
CDR3aa: CASRVDRGNTEAFF
len: 14
v_gene: TRBV2
d_gene: TRBD1
abundance: .
j_gene: TRBJ1-1

CDR3nt: TGTGCCACCAGTGACGCGACTAGCGGGGGTACAGATACGCAGTATTTT
CDR3aa: CATSDATSGGTDTQYF
len: 16
v_gene: TRBV24-1
d_gene: TRBD2
abundance: .
j_gene: TRBJ2-3

CDR3nt: TGTGCCAGCAGCCCTCACACCGGGACAATCGATGAAAAACTGTTTTTT
CDR3aa: CASSPHTGTIDEKLFF
len: 16
v_gene: TRBV4-2
d_gene: .
abundance: .
j_gene: TRBJ1-4

CDR3nt: TGTGCCACCAGTGTTCAGGGGGACACCGGGGAGCTGTTTTTT
CDR3aa: CATSVQGDTGELFF
len: 14
v_gene: TRBV24-1
d_gene: TRBD1
abundance: .
j_gene: TRBJ2-2

CDR3nt: TGTGCCAGTAGTGCCCCGGGGGTGGGGACTAAAAACATTCAGTACTTC
CDR3aa: CASSAPGVGTKNIQYF
len: 16
v_gene: TRBV19
d_gene: .
abundance: .
j_gene: TRBJ2-4

CDR3nt: TGTGCCAGCAGCTCTTTACAGGGGATGGGTGAAAAACTGTTTTTT
CDR3aa: CASSSLQGMGEKLFF
len: 15
v_gene: TRBV5-5
d_gene: TRBD1
abundance: .
j_gene: TRBJ1-4

CDR3nt: TGTGCCAGTAGTTCCACAGGGGGGGGCTATGGCTACACCTTC
CDR3aa: CASSSTGGGYGYTF
len: 14
v_gene: TRBV19
d_gene: TRBD1
abundance: .
j_gene: TRBJ1-2

CDR3nt: TGTGCCAGCAGCGTTGATAGCGGGGCGGGATACGAGCAGTACTTC
CDR3aa: CASSVDSGAGYEQYF
len: 15
v_gene: TRBV9
d_gene: TRBD2
abundance: .
j_gene: TRBJ2-7

CDR3nt: TGTGCCGCCGGGGGAGGGCCTTCCTACGAGCAGTACTTC
CDR3aa: CAAGGGPSYEQYF
len: 13
v_gene: TRBV7-9
d_gene: TRBD2
abundance: .
j_gene: TRBJ2-7

CDR3nt: TGTGCCAGTATTAGCGGGGGGGCCAATGAGCAGTTCTTC
CDR3aa: CASISGGANEQFF
len: 13
v_gene: TRBV19
d_gene: TRBD2
abundance: .
j_gene: TRBJ2-1

CDR3nt: TGTGCCTGGAGAGGCCCGGGACAGGGGGCCTTTGGAAACACCATATATTTT
CDR3aa: CAWRGPGQGAFGNTIYF
len: 17
v_gene: TRBV30
d_gene: TRBD1
abundance: once
j_gene: TRBJ1-3

CDR3nt: TGTGCCAGCTCGCCTAACGGGAGGTACCACGAGCAGTACTTC
CDR3aa: CASSPNGRYHEQYF
len: 14
v_gene: TRBV18
d_gene: TRBD2
abundance: .
j_gene: TRBJ2-7

CDR3nt: TGTGCCAGCAGTTTTGTAGGGGGCAACGAGCAGTACTTC
CDR3aa: CASSFVGGNEQYF
len: 13
v_gene: TRBV12-3/TRBV12-4
d_gene: TRBD1
abundance: .
j_gene: TRBJ2-7

CDR3nt: TGTGCCAGTACCCTAGCGGCCTACAATGAGCAGTTCTTC
CDR3aa: CASTLAAYNEQFF
len: 13
v_gene: TRBV2
d_gene: TRBD2
abundance: .
j_gene: TRBJ2-1

CDR3nt: TGTGCCAGCAGCCACCAACAGGCGGCAGCAGCTAACTATGGCTACACCTTC
CDR3aa: CASSHQQAAAANYGYTF
len: 17
v_gene: TRBV3-1/TRBV3-2
d_gene: .
abundance: once
j_gene: TRBJ1-2

CDR3nt: TGTGCCAGCAGCTCTACAGGGCCGAACACTGAAGCTTTCTTT
CDR3aa: CASSSTGPNTEAFF
len: 14
v_gene: TRBV7-9
d_gene: .
abundance: once
j_gene: TRBJ1-1

CDR3nt: TGTGCCAGCAGCCGGACCCGTCCCGCTAGCGCCACAGATACGCAGTATTTT
CDR3aa: CASSRTRPASATDTQYF
len: 17
v_gene: TRBV7-9
d_gene: .
abundance: .
j_gene: TRBJ2-3

CDR3nt: TGTGCCACCAGCAGGTTCGGGAATCAAGAGACCCAGTACTTC
CDR3aa: CATSRFGNQETQYF
len: 14
v_gene: TRBV15
d_gene: .
abundance: .
j_gene: TRBJ2-5

CDR3nt: TGCGCCAGCAGACAGGGGCCTAACACTGAAGCTTTCTTT
CDR3aa: CASRQGPNTEAFF
len: 13
v_gene: TRBV10-1
d_gene: TRBD1
abundance: .
j_gene: TRBJ1-1

CDR3nt: TGCAGCGTTGAATATTCCTGGGCAGGTGAAGCTTTCTTT
CDR3aa: CSVEYSWAGEAFF
len: 13
v_gene: TRBV29-1
d_gene: .
abundance: few
j_gene: TRBJ1-1

CDR3nt: TGCAGCGTTAAGACTAGCGGGGGTTACGAGCAGTACTTC
CDR3aa: CSVKTSGGYEQYF
len: 13
v_gene: TRBV29-1
d_gene: TRBD2
abundance: .
j_gene: TRBJ2-7

CDR3nt: TGTGCCAGCAGGGCCCCAGGGGGCACCGGGGAGCTGTTTTTT
CDR3aa: CASRAPGGTGELFF
len: 14
v_gene: TRBV6-5
d_gene: TRBD1
abundance: .
j_gene: TRBJ2-2

CDR3nt: TGCAGTGCTAGTGGCAGGGGTGGTGAAAAACTGTTTTTT
CDR3aa: CSASGRGGEKLFF
len: 13
v_gene: TRBV20-1
d_gene: .
abundance: .
j_gene: TRBJ1-4

CDR3nt: TGTGCCAGCAGCGTCACAGGGCCCGCGAACACCGGGGAGCTGTTTTTT
CDR3aa: CASSVTGPANTGELFF
len: 16
v_gene: TRBV7-9
d_gene: .
abundance: .
j_gene: TRBJ2-2

CDR3nt: TGTGCCAGCAGCTTAAGGCTGCTAGCGGAGGGAGATACGCAGTATTTT
CDR3aa: CASSLRLLAEGDTQYF
len: 16
v_gene: TRBV7-2
d_gene: TRBD2
abundance: once
j_gene: TRBJ2-3

CDR3nt: TGTGCCAGCAGTTACGAGGGACAGGGATTCGAAAAACTGTTTTTT
CDR3aa: CASSYEGQGFEKLFF
len: 15
v_gene: TRBV6-5
d_gene: TRBD1
abundance: once
j_gene: TRBJ1-4

CDR3nt: TGCGCCAGCAGCCAAGACCTCTATTCACCCCTCCACTTT
CDR3aa: CASSQDLYSPLHF
len: 13
v_gene: TRBV4-3
d_gene: .
abundance: .
j_gene: TRBJ1-6

CDR3nt: TGTGCCAGTAGTATCCGACAGGGCCTAGAAACCGGGGAGCTGTTTTTT
CDR3aa: CASSIRQGLETGELFF
len: 16
v_gene: TRBV19
d_gene: TRBD1
abundance: .
j_gene: TRBJ2-2

CDR3nt: TGTGCCAGCAGACAGACAGCCCCCTATGGCTACACCTTC
CDR3aa: CASRQTAPYGYTF
len: 13
v_gene: TRBV6-5
d_gene: .
abundance: .
j_gene: TRBJ1-2

CDR3nt: TGTGCCAGCAGCCACAGGGGGCCCAGCAATCAGCCCCAGCATTTT
CDR3aa: CASSHRGPSNQPQHF
len: 15
v_gene: TRBV21-1
d_gene: .
abundance: .
j_gene: TRBJ1-5

CDR3nt: TGTGCCAGCAGCTTAGATCCGGGATACTACGAGCAGTACTTC
CDR3aa: CASSLDPGYYEQYF
len: 14
v_gene: TRBV11-2
d_gene: .
abundance: .
j_gene: TRBJ2-7

CDR3nt: TGTGCCAGTGGATACAGACAAGGCGGGGGCTACACCTTC
CDR3aa: CASGYRQGGGYTF
len: 13
v_gene: TRBV7-9
d_gene: .
abundance: few
j_gene: TRBJ1-2

CDR3nt: TGTGCCAGCAGCACCCCCGGGACAGGGAGTGGCTACACCTTC
CDR3aa: CASSTPGTGSGYTF
len: 14
v_gene: TRBV7-2
d_gene: TRBD1
abundance: .
j_gene: TRBJ1-2

CDR3nt: TGCGCCAGCAGCTTTGACAGGGGGGACGTCCTGACTTTC
CDR3aa: CASSFDRGDVLTF
len: 13
v_gene: TRBV5-1
d_gene: TRBD1
abundance: once
j_gene: TRBJ2-6

CDR3nt: TGCGCCAGCAGCCTTCGAACTAGCGGGGGGGAGGAGCAGTACTTC
CDR3aa: CASSLRTSGGEEQYF
len: 15
v_gene: TRBV4-1
d_gene: TRBD2
abundance: .
j_gene: TRBJ2-7

CDR3nt: TGCGCCAGCAGCTTGGAGGGGGCTGCGGGTGGCTACACCTTC
CDR3aa: CASSLEGAAGGYTF
len: 14
v_gene: TRBV5-1
d_gene: TRBD1
abundance: .
j_gene: TRBJ1-2

CDR3nt: TGTGCCAGCAGCTTAGAGCGGTACAATGAGCAGTTCTTC
CDR3aa: CASSLERYNEQFF
len: 13
v_gene: TRBV11-2
d_gene: .
abundance: .
j_gene: TRBJ2-1